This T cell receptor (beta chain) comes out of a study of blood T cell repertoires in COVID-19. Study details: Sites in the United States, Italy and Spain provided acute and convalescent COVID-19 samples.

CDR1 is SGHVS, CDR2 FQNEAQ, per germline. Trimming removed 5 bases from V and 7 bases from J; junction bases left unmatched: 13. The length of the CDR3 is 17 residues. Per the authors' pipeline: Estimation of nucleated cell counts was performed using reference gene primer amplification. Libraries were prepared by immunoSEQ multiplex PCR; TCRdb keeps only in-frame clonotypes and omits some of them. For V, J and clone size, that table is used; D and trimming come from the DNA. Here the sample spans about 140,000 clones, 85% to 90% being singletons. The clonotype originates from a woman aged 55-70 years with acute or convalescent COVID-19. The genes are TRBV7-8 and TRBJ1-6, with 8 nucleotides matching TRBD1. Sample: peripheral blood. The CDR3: CASSPTPGTGFNSPLHF. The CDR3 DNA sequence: TGTGCCAGCAGCCCGACCCCCGGGACAGGCTTCAATTCACCCCTCCACTTT.